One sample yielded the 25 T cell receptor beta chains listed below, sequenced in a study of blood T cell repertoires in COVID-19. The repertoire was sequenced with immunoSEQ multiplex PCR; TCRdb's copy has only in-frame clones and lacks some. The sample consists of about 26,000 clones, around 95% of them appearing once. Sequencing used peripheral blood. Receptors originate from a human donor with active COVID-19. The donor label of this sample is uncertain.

The CDR3 reads CASSPRGGEQFF. Here the CDR3 DNA reads TGTGCCAGCAGCCCCCGGGGGGGTGAGCAGTTCTTC. The chain is built from TRBV11-3 and TRBJ2-1, with 8 bases aligning to TRBD2. The V gene's germline CDR1 is SGHNT and CDR2 YENEEA. Trimming removed 5 bases from V and 9 bases from J; junction bases left unmatched: 3. CDR3 length: 12 residues.

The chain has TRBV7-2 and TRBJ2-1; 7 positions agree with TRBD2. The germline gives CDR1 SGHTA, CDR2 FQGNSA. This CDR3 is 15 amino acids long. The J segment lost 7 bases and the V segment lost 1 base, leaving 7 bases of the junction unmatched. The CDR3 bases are TGTGCCAGCAGCTTAGGGCTAGCGGAGGGGAATGAGCAGTTCTTC. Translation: CASSLGLAEGNEQFF.

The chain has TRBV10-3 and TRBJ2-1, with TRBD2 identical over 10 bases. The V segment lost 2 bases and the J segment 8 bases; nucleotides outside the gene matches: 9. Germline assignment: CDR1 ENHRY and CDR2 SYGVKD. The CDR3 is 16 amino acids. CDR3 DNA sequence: TGTGCCATCAGTGAGCCTACAGCGGGGGGGCGCTATGAGCAGTTCTTC. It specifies CAISEPTAGGRYEQFF.

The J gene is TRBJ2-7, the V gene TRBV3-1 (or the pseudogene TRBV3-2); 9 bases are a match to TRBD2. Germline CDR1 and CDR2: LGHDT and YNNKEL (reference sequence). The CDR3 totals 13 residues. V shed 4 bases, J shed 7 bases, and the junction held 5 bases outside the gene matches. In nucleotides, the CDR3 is TGTGCCAGCAGCCTTTGGACTAGCGATGAGCAGTACTTC. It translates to CASSLWTSDEQYF.

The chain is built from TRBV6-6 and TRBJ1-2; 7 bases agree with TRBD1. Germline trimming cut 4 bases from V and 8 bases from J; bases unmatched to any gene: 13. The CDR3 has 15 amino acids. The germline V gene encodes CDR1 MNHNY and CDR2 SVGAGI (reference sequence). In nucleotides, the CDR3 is TGTGCCAGCAGTTCCGAAGGGGGCTCGGTTGGAGGCTACACCTTC. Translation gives CASSSEGGSVGGYTF.

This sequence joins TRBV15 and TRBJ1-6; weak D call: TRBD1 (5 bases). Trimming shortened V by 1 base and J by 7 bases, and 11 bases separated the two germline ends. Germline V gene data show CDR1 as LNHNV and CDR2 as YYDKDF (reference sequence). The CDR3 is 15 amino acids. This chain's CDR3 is CATSRGQIRNSPLHF. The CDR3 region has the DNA TGTGCCACCAGCAGAGGACAGATCCGGAATTCACCCCTCCACTTT.

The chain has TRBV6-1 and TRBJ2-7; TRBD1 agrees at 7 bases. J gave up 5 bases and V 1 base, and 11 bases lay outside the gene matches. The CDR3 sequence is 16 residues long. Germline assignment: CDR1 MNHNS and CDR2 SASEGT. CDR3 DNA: TGTGCCAGCAGTGAAGATATTGACAGGGTCCTCGACGAGCAGTACTTC. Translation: CASSEDIDRVLDEQYF.

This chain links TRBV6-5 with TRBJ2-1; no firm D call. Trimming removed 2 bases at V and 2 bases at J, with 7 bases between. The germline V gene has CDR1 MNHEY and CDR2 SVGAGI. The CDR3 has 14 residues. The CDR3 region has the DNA TGTGCCAGCAGTTACGGGCCTCCCTACAATGAGCAGTTCTTC. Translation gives CASSYGPPYNEQFF.

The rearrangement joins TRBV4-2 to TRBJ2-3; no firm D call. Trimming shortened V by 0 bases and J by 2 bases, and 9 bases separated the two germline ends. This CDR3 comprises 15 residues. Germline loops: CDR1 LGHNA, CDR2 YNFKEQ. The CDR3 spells CASSQELLHTDTQYF. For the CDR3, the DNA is TGTGCCAGCAGCCAAGAGTTGTTACACACAGATACGCAGTATTTT.

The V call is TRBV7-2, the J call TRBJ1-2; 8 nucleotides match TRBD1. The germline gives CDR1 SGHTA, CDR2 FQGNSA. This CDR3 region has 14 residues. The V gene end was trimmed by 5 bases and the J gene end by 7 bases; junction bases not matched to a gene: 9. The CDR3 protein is CASSQTTGGGGYTF. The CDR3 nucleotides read TGTGCCAGCAGCCAAACCACAGGGGGGGGTGGCTACACCTTC.

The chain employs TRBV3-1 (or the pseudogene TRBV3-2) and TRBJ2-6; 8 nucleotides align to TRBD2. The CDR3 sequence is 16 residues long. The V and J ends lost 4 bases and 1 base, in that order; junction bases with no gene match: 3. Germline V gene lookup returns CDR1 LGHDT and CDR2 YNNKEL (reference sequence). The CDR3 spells CASSPRLASGANVLTF. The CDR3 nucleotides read TGTGCCAGCAGCCCCCGACTAGCGTCTGGGGCCAACGTCCTGACTTTC.

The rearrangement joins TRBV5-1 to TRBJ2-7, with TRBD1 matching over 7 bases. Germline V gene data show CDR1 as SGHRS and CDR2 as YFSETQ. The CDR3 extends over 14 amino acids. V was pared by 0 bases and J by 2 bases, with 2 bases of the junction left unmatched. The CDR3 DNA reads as TGCGCCAGCAGCTTGGGACAGGGTGCCTACGAGCAGTACTTC. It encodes CASSLGQGAYEQYF.

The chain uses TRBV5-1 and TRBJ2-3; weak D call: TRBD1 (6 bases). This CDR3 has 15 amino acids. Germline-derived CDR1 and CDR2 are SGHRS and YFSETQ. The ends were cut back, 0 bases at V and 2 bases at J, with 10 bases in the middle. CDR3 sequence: CASSLVDRSTDTQYF. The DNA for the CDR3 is TGCGCCAGCAGCTTGGTTGACAGGTCCACAGATACGCAGTATTTT.

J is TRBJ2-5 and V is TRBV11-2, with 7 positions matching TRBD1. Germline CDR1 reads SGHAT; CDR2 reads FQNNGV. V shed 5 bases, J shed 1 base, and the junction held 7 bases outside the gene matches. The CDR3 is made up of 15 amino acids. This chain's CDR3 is CASSPDRAFQETQYF. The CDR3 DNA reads TGTGCCAGCAGCCCCGACAGGGCCTTCCAAGAGACCCAGTACTTC.

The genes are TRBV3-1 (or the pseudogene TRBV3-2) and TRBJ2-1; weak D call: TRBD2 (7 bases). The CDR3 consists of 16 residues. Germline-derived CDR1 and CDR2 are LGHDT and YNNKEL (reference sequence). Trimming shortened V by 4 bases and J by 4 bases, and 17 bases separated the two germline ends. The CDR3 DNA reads TGTGCCAGCAGCCGGGGGGGGGCCGCTTTTTACAATGAGCAGTTCTTC. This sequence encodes CASSRGGAAFYNEQFF.

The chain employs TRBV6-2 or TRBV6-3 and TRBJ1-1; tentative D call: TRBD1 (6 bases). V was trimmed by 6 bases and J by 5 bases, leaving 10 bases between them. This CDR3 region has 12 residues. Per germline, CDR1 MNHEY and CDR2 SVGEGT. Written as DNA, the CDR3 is TGTGCCAGCAGCGACAGGATTACTGAAGCTTTCTTT. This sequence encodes CASSDRITEAFF.

The CDR3: CASSYGTSGTYEQYF. The CDR3 coding sequence is TGTGCCAGCAGTTACGGGACTAGCGGGACCTACGAGCAGTACTTC. This chain connects TRBV25-1 to TRBJ2-7; 13 bases are a match to TRBD2. The CDR3 is 15 amino acids. After removal of 5 bases from V and 2 bases from J, the junction contained 3 bases not matched to a gene. The germline V gene has CDR1 MGHDK and CDR2 SYGVNS.

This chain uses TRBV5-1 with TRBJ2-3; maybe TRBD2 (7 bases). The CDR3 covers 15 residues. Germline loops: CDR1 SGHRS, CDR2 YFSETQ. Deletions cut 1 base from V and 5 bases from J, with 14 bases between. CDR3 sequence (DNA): TGCGCCAGCAGCTTGTACGGGGGGCGAGGAGATACGCAGTATTTT. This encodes CASSLYGGRGDTQYF.

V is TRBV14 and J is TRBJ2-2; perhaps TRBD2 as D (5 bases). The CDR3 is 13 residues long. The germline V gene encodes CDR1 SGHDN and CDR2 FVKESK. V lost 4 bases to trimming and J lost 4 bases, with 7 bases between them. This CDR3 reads CASSRELTGELFF. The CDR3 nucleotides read TGTGCCAGCAGCCGGGAGCTCACCGGGGAGCTGTTTTTT.

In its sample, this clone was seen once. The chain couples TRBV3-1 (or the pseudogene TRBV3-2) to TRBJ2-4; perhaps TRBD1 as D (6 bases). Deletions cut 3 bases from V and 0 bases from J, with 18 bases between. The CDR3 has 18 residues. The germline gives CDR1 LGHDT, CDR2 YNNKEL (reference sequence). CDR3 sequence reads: CASSQSSRGTTAKNIQYF. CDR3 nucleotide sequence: TGTGCCAGCAGCCAGTCTAGCAGGGGAACGACAGCCAAAAACATTCAGTACTTC.

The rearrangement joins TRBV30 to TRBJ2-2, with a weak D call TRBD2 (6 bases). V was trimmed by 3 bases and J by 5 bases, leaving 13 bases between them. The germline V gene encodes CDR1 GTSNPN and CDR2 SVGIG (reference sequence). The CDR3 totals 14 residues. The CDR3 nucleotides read TGTGCCTGGAGAGTGGGGGAGGTAACCGGGGAGCTGTTTTTT. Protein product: CAWRVGEVTGELFF.

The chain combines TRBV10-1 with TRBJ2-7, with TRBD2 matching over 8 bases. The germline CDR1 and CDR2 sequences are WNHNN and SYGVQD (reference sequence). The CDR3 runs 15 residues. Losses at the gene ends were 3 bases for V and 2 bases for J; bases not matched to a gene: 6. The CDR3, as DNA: TGCGCCAGCAGTGATTATATTAGCGGGACCTACGAGCAGTACTTC. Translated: CASSDYISGTYEQYF.

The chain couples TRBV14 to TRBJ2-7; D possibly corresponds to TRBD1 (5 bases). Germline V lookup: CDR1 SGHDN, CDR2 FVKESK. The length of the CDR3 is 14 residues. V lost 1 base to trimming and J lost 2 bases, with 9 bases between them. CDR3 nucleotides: TGTGCCAGCAGCCAAGCAGGGAACCCCTACGAGCAGTACTTC. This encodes CASSQAGNPYEQYF.

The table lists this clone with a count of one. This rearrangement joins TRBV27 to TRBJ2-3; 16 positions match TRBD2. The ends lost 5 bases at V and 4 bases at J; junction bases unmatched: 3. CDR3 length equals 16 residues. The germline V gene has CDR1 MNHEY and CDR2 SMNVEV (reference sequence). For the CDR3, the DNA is TGTGCCAGCAGTAGGGGACTAGCGGGAGGGTCAGATACGCAGTATTTT. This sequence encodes CASSRGLAGGSDTQYF.

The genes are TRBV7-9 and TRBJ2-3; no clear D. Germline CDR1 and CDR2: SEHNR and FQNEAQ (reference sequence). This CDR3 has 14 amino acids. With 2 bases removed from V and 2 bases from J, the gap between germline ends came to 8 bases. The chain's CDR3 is CASSLPPNTDTQYF. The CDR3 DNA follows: TGTGCCAGCAGCTTACCCCCAAACACAGATACGCAGTATTTT. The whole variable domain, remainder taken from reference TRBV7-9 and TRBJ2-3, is DTGVSQNPRHKITKRGQNVTFRCDPISEHNRLYWYRQTLGQGPEFLTYFQNEAQLEKSRLLSDRFSAERPKGSFSTLEIQRTEQGDSAMYLCASSLPPNTDTQYFGPGTRLTVL.